This T cell receptor (beta chain) was captured in a study of blood T cell repertoires in COVID-19. Study background: Sites in the United States, Italy and Spain provided acute and convalescent COVID-19 samples. The analysed material was cDNA or gDNA that came from T cells, B-cell-depleted T cells, or PBMCs.

Authors' data handling: Counts of nucleated cells, estimated from reference gene primer amplification, were obtained. Data came from immunoSEQ multiplex PCR; TCRdb stores just in-frame clones and leaves some out. V and J calls and clone size follow that table, whereas D and trimming were derived from the DNA. The data show about 170,000 clones, with about 80% seen just once and roughly 1.9% held by the top ten. V gave up 3 bases and J gave up 8 bases, with 14 bases separating them. CDR1 and CDR2 from the germline V gene are SGHDT and YYEEEE. The CDR3 is 14 amino acids. The chain joins TRBV5-6 to TRBJ1-4; D not resolved. The source of this sequence is a woman aged 80 or over with acute or convalescent COVID-19. The sample was peripheral blood. CDR3 protein: CASSSRAGFEKLFF. DNA for the CDR3: TGTGCCAGCAGCTCAAGGGCGGGTTTCGAAAAACTGTTTTTT.